This record concerns one TCR beta chain sequence. Its antigen is currently not known. Base quality data are lacking; no much larger clone is found one base away. TCRbeta CDR3 regions were amplified from genomic DNA using the immunoSEQ Assay, a bias-controlled multiplex PCR. On the authors' methods: Nucleated cell counts per sample were estimated from amplification of reference gene primers within the assay. To quantify the absolute abundance of each unique TCRbeta CDR3 rearrangement, sequence reads were collapsed and filtered. For each sample, productive Simpson clonality was calculated by taking the square root of Simpson's diversity index across productive rearrangements. Not all clones reach the TCRdb copy of this immuneACCESS table, which keeps in-frame sequences only. Checked studies attribute under half of the gap to unresolved V genes and leave the rest unexplained. The V and J calls and clone size come from that table; D and trimming were worked out from the DNA. The table for this sample lists approximately 290,000 clones; about 89% of them were counted only once. In total, the top ten clones hold around 12% of the sample.

Collaborating institutions collected whole blood in K2EDTA tubes following their own protocols. For TCRbeta analysis, collaborators shipped samples as frozen whole blood, isolated PBMCs, or DNA extracted from either of those sample types. The sample comes from a study of blood T cell repertoires in COVID-19 (dated by TCRdb to 2018 to 2021). Describing the broader study: The collaborator samples originated in the United States, Italy and Spain and spanned the acute and convalescent phases of COVID-19. The prospective study material was composed of cDNA or gDNA derived from T cells, B-cell-depleted T cells, or PBMCs. Deeply sampled blood TCRbeta repertoires from subjects exposed to, actively infected with, or recovered from COVID-19 were included in the dataset. The repertoires were released in a freely available public database meant as a resource for research on the immune response to SARS-CoV-2. The samples were drawn from the first 160 participants of the ongoing ImmuneRACE study and from some 1,300 subjects provided by 6 global collaborators. Nearly every sample came with metadata listing a de-identified subject ID, COVID-19 status, age in years and sex. Where HLA class I and class II types were available, the types were taken from metadata supplied by the sample provider, not from assay-based typing.

The research as a whole found: Clinical and demographic metadata were provided uncurated, with the amount varying by source and participant.

V and J are truncated by 6 bases and 4 bases respectively, leaving an intervening sequence of 24 bases. The CDR3 has 17 amino acids, counting the end cysteine and phenylalanine. Only CDR3 DNA is held: 51 bases, read in frame from base 1. CDR1 MNHEY and CDR2 SMNVEV are derived from the germline V gene (reference sequence). The origin of this receptor is a woman aged 55-69 years with acute or convalescent COVID-19. Sequencing was done on a sample of peripheral blood. The rearranged segments are TRBV27 and TRBJ1-1, and TRBD1 may be the D gene, going by 6 matching bases. The sequence in DNA is TGTGCCAGCAGAGGGGGGGCCTCAGTGGATTCTAGCACTGAAGCTTTCTTT. It translates to CASRGGASVDSSTEAFF.